This T cell receptor (beta chain) derives from a study of neurological immune-mediated disorders. TCRdb re-called the 5' RACE reads through MiXCR, storing one row per CDR3 protein. The table includes tens of thousands of distinct CDR3 sequences, approximately 13% detected once. The CDR3 region is 21 residues in length, termini included. Looked up from germline, CDR1 is SGHAT and CDR2 is FQNNGV. Note on this clonotype: The limits of the CDR3 on the DNA are not certain, so only TCRdb's listed CDR3 is given.

Time point in this sample: longitudinal time-point 2. 2 million PBMCs stored at -80 C were the source of the unsorted libraries. Sequenced sample: PBMCs. The chain links TRBV11-2 to TRBJ2-3; no DNA check was done on the table's D call, TRBD2. The TCR comes from a woman aged 40 to 55 in good health. The CDR3 region is CASSLWSYEQYFGPGTDTQYF.